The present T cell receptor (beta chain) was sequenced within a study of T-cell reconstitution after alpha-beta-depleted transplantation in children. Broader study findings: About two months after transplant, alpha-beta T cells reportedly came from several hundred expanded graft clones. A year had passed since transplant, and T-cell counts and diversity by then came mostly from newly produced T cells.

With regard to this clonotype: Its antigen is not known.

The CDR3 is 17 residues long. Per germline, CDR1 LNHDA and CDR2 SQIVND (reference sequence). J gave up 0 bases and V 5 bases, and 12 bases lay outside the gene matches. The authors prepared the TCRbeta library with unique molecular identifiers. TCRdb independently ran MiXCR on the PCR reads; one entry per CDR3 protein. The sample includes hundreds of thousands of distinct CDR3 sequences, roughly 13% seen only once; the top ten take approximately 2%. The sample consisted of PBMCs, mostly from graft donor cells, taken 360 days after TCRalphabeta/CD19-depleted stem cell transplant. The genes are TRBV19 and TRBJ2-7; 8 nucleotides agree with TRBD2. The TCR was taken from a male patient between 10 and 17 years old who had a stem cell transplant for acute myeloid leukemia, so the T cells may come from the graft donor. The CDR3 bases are TGTGCCAGTAGTGTAACGACATGGCTAGCGGGCTCCTACGAGCAGTACTTC. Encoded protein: CASSVTTWLAGSYEQYF. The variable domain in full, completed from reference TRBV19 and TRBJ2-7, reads DGGITQSPKYLFRKEGQNVTLSCEQNLNHDAMYWYRQDPGQGLRLIYYSQIVNDFQKGDIAEGYSVSREKKESFPLTVTSAQKNPTAFYLCASSVTTWLAGSYEQYFGPGTRLTVT.